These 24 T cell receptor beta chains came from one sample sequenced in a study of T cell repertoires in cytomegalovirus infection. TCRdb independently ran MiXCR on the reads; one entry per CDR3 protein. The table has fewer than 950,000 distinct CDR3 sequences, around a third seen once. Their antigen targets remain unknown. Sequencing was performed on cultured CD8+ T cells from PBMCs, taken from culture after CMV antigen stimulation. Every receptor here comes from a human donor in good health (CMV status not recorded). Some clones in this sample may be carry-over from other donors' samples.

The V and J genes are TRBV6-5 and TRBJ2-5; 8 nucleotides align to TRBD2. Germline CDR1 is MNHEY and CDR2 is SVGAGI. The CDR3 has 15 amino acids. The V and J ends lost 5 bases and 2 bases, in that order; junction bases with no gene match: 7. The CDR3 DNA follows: TGTGCCAGCAGTCTTAGCGGGGACGCTCAAGAGACCCAGTACTTC. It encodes CASSLSGDAQETQYF.

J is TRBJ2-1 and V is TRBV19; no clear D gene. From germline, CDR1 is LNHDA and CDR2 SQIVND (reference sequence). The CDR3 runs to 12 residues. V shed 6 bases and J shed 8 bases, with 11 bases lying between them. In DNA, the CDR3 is TGTGCCAGTAGCCCCTTCGAGGATGAGCAGTTCTTC. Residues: CASSPFEDEQFF.

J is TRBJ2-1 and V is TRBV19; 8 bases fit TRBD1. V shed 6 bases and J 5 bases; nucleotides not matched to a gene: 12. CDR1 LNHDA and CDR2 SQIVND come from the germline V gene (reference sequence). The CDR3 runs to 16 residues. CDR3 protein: CASSLRRTGKNNEQFF. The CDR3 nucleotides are TGTGCCAGTAGCCTCCGTAGGACAGGGAAAAACAATGAGCAGTTCTTC.

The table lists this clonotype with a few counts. CDR3 sequence reads: CASSQHSAANEQFF. CDR3 DNA: TGCGCCAGCAGCCAGCACAGTGCGGCTAATGAGCAGTTCTTC. The chain uses TRBV4-3 and TRBJ2-1; D gene unclear. The CDR3 is 14 amino acids. Trimming took off 3 bases at V and 7 bases at J, with 13 bases between the two ends. CDR1 is LGHNA, CDR2 YSLEER, per germline.

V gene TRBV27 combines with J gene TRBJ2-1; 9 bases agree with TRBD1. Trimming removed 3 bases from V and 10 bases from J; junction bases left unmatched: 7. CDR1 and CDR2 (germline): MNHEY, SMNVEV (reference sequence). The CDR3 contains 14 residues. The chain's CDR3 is CASSFEQGAGEQFF. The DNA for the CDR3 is TGTGCCAGCAGTTTTGAACAGGGGGCGGGGGAGCAGTTCTTC.

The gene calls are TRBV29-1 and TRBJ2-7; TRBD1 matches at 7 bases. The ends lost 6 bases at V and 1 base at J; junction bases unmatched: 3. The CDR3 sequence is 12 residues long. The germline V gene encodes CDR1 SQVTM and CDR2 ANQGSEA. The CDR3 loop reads CSVYRGSYEQYF. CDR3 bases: TGCAGCGTCTACAGGGGATCCTACGAGCAGTACTTC.

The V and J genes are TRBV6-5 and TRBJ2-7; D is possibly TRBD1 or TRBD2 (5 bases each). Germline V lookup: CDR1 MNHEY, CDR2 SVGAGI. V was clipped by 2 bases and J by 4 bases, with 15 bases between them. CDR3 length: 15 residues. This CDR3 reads CASSYRDGIQYEQYV. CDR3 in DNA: TGTGCCAGCAGTTACAGGGACGGTATTCAGTACGAGCAGTACGTC.

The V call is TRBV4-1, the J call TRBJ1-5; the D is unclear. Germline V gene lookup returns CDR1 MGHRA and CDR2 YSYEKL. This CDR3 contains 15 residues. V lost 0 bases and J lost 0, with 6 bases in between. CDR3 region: CASSQEGTSNQPQHF. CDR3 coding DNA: TGCGCCAGCAGCCAAGAAGGCACTAGCAATCAGCCCCAGCATTTT.

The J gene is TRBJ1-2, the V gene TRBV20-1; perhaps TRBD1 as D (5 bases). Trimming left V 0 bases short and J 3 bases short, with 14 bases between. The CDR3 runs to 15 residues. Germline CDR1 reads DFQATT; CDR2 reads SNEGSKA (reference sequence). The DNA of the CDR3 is TGCAGTGCTAGAGATGAACGGACAAGGTACTATGGCTACACCTTC. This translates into CSARDERTRYYGYTF.

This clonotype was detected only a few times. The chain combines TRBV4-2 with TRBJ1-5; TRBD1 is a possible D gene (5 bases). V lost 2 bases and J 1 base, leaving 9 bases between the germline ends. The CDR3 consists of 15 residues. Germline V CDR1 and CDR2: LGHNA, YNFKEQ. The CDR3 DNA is TGTGCCAGCAGCCAAACCCGGGACAGCAATCAGCCCCAGCATTTT. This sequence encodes CASSQTRDSNQPQHF.

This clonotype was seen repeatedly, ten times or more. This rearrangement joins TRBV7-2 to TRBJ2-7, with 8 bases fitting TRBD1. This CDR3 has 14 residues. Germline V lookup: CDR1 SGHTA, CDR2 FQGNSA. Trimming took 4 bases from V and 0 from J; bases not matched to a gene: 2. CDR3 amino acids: CASSSTGASYEQYF. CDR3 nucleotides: TGTGCCAGCAGCTCGACAGGGGCCTCCTACGAGCAGTACTTC.

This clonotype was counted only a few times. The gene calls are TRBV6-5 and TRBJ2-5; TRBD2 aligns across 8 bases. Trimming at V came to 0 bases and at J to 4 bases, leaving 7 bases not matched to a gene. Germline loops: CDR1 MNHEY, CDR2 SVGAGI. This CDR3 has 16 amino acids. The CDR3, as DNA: TGTGCCAGCAGTTACTCGACCGGGGGGGCTTCAGAGACCCAGTACTTC. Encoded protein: CASSYSTGGASETQYF.

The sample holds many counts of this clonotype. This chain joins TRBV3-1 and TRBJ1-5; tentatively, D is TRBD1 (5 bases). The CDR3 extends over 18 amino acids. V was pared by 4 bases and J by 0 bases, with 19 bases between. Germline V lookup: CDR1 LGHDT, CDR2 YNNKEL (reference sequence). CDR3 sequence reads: CASSPQGTELHSNQPQHF. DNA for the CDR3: TGTGCCAGCAGCCCCCAAGGGACGGAATTACATAGCAATCAGCCCCAGCATTTT.

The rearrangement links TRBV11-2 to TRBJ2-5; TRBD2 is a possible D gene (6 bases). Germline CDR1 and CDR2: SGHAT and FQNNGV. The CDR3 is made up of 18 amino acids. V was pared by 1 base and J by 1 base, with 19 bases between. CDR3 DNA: TGTGCCAGCAGCTTAGGAGTAATTGGGGGGACGGTCCAAGAGACCCAGTACTTC. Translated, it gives CASSLGVIGGTVQETQYF.

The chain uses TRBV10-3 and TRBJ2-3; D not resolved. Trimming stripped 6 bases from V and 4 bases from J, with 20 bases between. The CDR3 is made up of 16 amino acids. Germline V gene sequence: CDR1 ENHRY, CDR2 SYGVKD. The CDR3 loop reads CAIRTPVAERADTQYF. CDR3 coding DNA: TGTGCCATCAGGACCCCTGTGGCAGAAAGGGCAGATACGCAGTATTTT.

CDR3 DNA: TGTGCCAGCAGTTACGACGGTATCGAGCAGTACGTC. Its protein product is CASSYDGIEQYV. This chain uses TRBV6-6 with TRBJ2-7; D gene uncertain. CDR1 and CDR2 from the germline V gene are MNHNY and SVGAGI (reference sequence). Trimming cost V 2 bases and J 6 bases, with 8 bases left between them. The CDR3 runs 12 residues.

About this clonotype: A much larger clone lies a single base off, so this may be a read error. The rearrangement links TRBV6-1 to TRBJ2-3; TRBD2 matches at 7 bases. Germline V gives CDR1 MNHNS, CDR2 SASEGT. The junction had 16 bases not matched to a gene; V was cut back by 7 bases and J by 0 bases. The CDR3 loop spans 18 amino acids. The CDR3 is CASNDPVWGGLSTDTQYF. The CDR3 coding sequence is TGTGCCAGCAATGATCCCGTTTGGGGGGGATTAAGCACAGATACGCAGTATTTT.

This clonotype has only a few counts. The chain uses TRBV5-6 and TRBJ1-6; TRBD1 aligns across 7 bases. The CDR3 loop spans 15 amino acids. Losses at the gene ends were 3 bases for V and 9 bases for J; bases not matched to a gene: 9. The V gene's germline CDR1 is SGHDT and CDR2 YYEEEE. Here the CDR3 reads CASSSEQGLGSPLHF. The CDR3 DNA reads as TGTGCCAGCAGCTCCGAACAGGGGTTGGGTTCACCCCTCCACTTT.

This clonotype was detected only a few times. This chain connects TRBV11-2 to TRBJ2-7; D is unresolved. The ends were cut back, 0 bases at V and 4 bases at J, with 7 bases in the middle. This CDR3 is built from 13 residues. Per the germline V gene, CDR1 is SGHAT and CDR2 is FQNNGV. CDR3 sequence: CASSLDLRYEQYV. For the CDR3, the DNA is TGTGCCAGCAGCTTAGATCTCAGGTACGAGCAGTACGTC.

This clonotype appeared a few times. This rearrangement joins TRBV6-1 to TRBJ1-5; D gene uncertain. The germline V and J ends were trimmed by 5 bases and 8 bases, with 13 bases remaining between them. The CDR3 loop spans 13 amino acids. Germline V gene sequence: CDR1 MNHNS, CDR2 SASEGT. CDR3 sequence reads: CASSTGPLEPQHF. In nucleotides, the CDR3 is TGTGCCAGCAGTACCGGGCCCCTTGAGCCCCAGCATTTT.

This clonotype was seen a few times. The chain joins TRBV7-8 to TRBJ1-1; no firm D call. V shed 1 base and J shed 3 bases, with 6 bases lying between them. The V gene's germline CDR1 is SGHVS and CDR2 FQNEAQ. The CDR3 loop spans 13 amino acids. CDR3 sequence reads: CASSLVLDTEAFF. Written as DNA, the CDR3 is TGTGCCAGCAGCTTAGTACTGGACACTGAAGCTTTCTTT.

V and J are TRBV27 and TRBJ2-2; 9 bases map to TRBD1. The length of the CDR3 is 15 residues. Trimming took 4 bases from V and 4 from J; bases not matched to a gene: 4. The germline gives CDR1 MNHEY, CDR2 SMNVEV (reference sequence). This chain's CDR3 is CASSWTGEGTGELFF. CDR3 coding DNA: TGTGCCAGCAGTTGGACAGGGGAAGGCACCGGGGAGCTGTTTTTT.

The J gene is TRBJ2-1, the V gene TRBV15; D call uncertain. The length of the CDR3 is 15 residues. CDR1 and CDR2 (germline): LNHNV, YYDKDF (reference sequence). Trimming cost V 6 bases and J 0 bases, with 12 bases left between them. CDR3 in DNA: TGTGCCACCAGAGTAGAACCGAGCTCCTACAATGAGCAGTTCTTC. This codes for CATRVEPSSYNEQFF.

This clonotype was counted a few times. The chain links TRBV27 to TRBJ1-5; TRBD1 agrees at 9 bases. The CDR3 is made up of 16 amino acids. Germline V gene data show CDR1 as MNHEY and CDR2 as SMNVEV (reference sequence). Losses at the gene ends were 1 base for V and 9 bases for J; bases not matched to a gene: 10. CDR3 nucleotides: TGTGCCAGCAGTTTATTGACGGGACAGGGAGTTTGGCCCCAGCATTTT. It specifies CASSLLTGQGVWPQHF.